The 5 T cell receptor beta chains listed next were all sequenced from one sample in a study of T cells in Graves' hyperthyroidism and ophthalmopathy. Regions amplified from RNA transcripts were the TCR beta CDR3 regions. HTBI primers drove first-round RT-PCR of the TCR CDR3. TCRdb called the multiplex PCR reads again in MiXCR, with one record for every CDR3 protein. This sample has some 770,000 distinct CDR3 sequences, with around 15% found just once. The sample was blood. These receptors came from a man between 18 and 35 years old with Graves' hyperthyroidism.

This chain uses TRBV7-2 with TRBJ2-1, with TRBD2 identical over 9 bases. CDR3 length equals 15 residues. Germline CDR1 is SGHTA and CDR2 is FQGNSA. J lost 7 bases, V lost 6 bases, and 10 bases had no gene match. The CDR3 here is CASSYPLAGGNEQFF. CDR3 DNA sequence: TGTGCCAGCAGTTACCCACTAGCGGGTGGAAATGAGCAGTTCTTC.

The J gene is TRBJ2-1, the V gene TRBV12-3 or TRBV12-4; D is uncertain. CDR3 size: 17 residues. Trimming left V 6 bases short and J 5 bases short, with 23 bases between. In DNA, the CDR3 is TGTGCCAGCAGCATCTTGATTAAAGGTTTAACTAACAATGAGCAGTTCTTC. This encodes CASSILIKGLTNNEQFF.

The CDR3 bases are TGCAGTGCTAGACCCCGGGACAGGGGGCTTTCACCCCTCCACTTT. It is translated as CSARPRDRGLSPLHF. V and J are TRBV20-1 and TRBJ1-6; 12 bases are a match to TRBD1. CDR1 and CDR2 (germline): DFQATT, SNEGSKA (reference sequence). The J segment lost 9 bases and the V segment lost 2 bases, leaving 5 bases of the junction unmatched. This CDR3 is built from 15 residues.

Concerning this clonotype: This sequence may be a read error, since a much larger clone differs from it by one base. The chain carries TRBV2 and TRBJ1-1; D may be TRBD1 (5 bases). Trimming stripped 8 bases from V and 3 bases from J, with 13 bases between. The CDR3 loop spans 13 amino acids. The germline CDR1 and CDR2 sequences are SNHLY and FYNNEI. The CDR3 DNA is TGTGCCAGCGGGGGACGGCTGGACACTGAAGCTTTCTTT. Amino acids: CASGGRLDTEAFF.

This clonotype was seen repeatedly, ten times or more. One end of the junction is discordant with germline, which a read error may explain. The rearrangement uses TRBV18 and TRBJ2-3, with no clear D. Germline lookup yields CDR1 KGHSH and CDR2 LQKENI. CDR3 length equals 14 residues. CDR3 loop: CASSPRVSKDTQYF. The CDR3 DNA reads as TGTGCCAGCTCACCACGGGTTAGCAAAGATACGCAGTATTTT.